This T cell receptor (beta chain) was observed in a study of blood T cell repertoires in COVID-19. Participants were aged 18 to 89 years, lived in 24 US areas, and enrolled virtually. Profiling relied on immunoSEQ multiplex PCR, and the TCRdb table lists in-frame clones only, not all of them. The sample includes a few hundred thousand clones, about 90% seen only once; the top ten take around 1.3%. This CDR3 contains 17 residues. Germline V CDR1 and CDR2: LGHDT, YNNKEL (reference sequence). J was trimmed by 5 bases and V by 0 bases; bases with no gene match: 6. The chain couples TRBV3-1 (or the pseudogene TRBV3-2) to TRBJ2-1; the match to TRBD2 covers 11 bases. Sequencing was performed on PBMCs or T cells enriched from blood (not recorded which). This receptor was taken from a human donor in a cohort exposed to, infected with or recovered from COVID-19 (not recorded which). The donor label of this sample is uncertain. The CDR3 region is CASSQEILAGENNEQFF. The CDR3 DNA reads TGTGCCAGCAGCCAAGAGATACTAGCGGGGGAGAACAATGAGCAGTTCTTC.